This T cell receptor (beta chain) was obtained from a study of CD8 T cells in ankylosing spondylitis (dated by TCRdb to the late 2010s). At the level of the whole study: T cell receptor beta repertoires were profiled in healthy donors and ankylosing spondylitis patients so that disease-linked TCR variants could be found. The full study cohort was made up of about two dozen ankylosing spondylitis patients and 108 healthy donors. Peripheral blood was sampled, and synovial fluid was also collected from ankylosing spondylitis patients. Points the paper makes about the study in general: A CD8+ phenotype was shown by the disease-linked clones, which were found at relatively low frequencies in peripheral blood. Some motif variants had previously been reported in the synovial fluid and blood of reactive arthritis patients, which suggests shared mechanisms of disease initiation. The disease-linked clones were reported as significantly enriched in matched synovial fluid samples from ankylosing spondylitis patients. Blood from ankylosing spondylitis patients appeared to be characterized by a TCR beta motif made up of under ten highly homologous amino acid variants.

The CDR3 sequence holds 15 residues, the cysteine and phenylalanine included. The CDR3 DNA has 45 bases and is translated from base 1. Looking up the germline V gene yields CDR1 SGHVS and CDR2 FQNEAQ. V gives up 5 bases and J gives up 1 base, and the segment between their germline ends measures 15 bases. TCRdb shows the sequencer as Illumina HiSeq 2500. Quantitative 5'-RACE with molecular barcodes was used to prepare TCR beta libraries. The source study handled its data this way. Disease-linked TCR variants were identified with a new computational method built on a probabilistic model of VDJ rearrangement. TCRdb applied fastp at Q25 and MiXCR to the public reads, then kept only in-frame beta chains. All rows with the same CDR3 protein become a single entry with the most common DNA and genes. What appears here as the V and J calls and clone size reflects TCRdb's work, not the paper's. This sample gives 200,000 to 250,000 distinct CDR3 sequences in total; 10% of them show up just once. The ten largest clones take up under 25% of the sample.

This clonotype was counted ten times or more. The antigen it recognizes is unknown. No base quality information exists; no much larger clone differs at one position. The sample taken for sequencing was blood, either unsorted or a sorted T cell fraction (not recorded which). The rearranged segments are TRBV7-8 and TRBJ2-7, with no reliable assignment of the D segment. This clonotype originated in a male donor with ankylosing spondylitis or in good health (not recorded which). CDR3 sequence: CASSPFQMKSYEQYF. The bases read TGTGCCAGCAGCCCCTTCCAAATGAAATCCTACGAGCAGTACTTC.